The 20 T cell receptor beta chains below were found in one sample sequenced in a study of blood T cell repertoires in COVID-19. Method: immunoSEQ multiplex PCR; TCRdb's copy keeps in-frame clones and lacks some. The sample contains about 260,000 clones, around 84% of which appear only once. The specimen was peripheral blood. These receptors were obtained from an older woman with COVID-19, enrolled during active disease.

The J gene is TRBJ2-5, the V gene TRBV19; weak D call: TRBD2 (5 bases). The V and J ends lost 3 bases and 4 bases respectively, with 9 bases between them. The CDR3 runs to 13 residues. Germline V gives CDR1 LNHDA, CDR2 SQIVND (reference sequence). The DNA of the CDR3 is TGTGCCAGTAGTATGTTCCGGGGAGAGACCCAGTACTTC. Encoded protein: CASSMFRGETQYF. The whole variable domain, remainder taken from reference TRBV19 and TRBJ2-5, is DGGITQSPKYLFRKEGQNVTLSCEQNLNHDAMYWYRQDPGQGLRLIYYSQIVNDFQKGDIAEGYSVSREKKESFPLTVTSAQKNPTAFYLCASSMFRGETQYFGPGTRLLVL.

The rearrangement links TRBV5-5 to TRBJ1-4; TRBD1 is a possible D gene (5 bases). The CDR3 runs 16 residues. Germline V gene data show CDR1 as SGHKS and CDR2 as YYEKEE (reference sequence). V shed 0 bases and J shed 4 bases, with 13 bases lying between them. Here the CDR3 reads CASSLARQTRNEKLFF. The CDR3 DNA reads TGTGCCAGCAGCTTGGCTAGACAGACCCGTAATGAAAAACTGTTTTTT.

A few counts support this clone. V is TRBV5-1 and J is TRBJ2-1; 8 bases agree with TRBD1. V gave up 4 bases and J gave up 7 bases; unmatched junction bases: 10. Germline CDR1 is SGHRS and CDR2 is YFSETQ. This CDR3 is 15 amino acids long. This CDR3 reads CASSAGRTGLNEQFF. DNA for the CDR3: TGCGCCAGCAGCGCGGGCCGGACAGGGCTGAATGAGCAGTTCTTC.

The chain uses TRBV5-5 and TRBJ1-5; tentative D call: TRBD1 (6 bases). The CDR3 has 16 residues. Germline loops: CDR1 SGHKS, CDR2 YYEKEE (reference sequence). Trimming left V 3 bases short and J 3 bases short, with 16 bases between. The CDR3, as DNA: TGTGCCAGCAGCTCTAGTACAGGGCTAAACAATCAGCCCCAGCATTTT. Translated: CASSSSTGLNNQPQHF.

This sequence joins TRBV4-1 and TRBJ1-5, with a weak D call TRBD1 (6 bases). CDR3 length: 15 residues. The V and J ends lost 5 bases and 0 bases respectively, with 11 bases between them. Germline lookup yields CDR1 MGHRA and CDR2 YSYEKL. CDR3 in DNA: TGCGCCAGCAGCTTTGGGACATTTAGCAATCAGCCCCAGCATTTT. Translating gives CASSFGTFSNQPQHF.

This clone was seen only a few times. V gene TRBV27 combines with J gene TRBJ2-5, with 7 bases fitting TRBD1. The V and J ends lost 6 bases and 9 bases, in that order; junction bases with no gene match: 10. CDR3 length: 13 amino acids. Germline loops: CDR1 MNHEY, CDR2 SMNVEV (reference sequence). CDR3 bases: TGTGCCAGCAGCCGACCGGGACAGCCTGCCCAGTACTTC. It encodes CASSRPGQPAQYF.

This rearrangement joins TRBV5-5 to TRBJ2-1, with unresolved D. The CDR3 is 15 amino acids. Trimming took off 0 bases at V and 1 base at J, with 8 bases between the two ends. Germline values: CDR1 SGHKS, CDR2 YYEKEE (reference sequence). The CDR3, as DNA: TGTGCCAGCAGCTTGGACTCAAATTCCTACAATGAGCAGTTCTTC. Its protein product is CASSLDSNSYNEQFF.

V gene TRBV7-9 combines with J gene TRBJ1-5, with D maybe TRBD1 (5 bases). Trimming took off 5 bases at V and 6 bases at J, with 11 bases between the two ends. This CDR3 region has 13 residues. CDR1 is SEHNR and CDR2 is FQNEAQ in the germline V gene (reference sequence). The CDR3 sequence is CASSPGSTQPQHF. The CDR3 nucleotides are TGTGCCAGCAGCCCAGGGTCCACTCAGCCCCAGCATTTT.

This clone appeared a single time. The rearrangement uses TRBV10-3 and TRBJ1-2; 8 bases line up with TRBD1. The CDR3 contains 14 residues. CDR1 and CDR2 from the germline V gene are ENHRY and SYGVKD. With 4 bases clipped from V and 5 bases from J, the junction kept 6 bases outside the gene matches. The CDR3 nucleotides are TGTGCCATCAGTGGTCAGACAGGGGCGTATGGCTACACCTTC. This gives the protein CAISGQTGAYGYTF.

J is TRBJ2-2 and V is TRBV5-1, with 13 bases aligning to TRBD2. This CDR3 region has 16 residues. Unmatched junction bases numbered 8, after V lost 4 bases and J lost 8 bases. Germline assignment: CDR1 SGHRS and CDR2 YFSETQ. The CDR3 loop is CASSAGLAGVMGELFF. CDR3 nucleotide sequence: TGCGCCAGCAGCGCAGGACTAGCGGGAGTTATGGGGGAGCTGTTTTTT.

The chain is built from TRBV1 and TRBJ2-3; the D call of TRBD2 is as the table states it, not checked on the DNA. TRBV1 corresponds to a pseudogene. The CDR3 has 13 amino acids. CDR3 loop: CTSRECRGDTQYF. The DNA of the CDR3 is TGCACCAGCCGGGAATGCCGCGGGGATACGCAGTATTTT.

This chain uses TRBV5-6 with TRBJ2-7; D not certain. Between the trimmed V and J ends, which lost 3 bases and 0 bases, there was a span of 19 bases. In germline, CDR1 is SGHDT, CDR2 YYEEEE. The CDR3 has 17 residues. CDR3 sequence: CASSSVFWADSSYEQYF. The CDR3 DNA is TGTGCCAGCAGCTCCGTTTTTTGGGCCGATAGCTCCTACGAGCAGTACTTC.

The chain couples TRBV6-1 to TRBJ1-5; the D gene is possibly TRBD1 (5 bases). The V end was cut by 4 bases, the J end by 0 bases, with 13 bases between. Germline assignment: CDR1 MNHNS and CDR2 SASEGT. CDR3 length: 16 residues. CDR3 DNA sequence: TGTGCCAGCAGTGCGACTCAGGGTCGTAGCAATCAGCCCCAGCATTTT. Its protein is CASSATQGRSNQPQHF.

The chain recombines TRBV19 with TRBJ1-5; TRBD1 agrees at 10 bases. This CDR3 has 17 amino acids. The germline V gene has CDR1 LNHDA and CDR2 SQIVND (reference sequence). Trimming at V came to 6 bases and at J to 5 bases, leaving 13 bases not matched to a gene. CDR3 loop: CASRNDWGTGDDQPQHF. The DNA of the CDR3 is TGTGCCAGTAGGAACGACTGGGGGACAGGGGACGATCAGCCCCAGCATTTT. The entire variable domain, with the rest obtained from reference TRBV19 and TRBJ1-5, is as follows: DGGITQSPKYLFRKEGQNVTLSCEQNLNHDAMYWYRQDPGQGLRLIYYSQIVNDFQKGDIAEGYSVSREKKESFPLTVTSAQKNPTAFYLCASRNDWGTGDDQPQHFGDGTRLSIL.

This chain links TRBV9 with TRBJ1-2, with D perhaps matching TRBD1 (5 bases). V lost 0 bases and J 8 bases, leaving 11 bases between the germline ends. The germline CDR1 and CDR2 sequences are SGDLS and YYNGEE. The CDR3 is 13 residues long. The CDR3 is CASSVGQTPGYTF. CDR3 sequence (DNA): TGTGCCAGCAGCGTAGGACAGACTCCCGGCTACACCTTC.

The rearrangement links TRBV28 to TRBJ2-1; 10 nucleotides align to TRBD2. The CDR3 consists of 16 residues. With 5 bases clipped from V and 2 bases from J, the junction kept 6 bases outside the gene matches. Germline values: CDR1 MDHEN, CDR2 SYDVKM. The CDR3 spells CASSPSSGRAYNEQFF. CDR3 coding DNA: TGTGCCAGCAGTCCGTCCAGCGGGAGGGCCTACAATGAGCAGTTCTTC.

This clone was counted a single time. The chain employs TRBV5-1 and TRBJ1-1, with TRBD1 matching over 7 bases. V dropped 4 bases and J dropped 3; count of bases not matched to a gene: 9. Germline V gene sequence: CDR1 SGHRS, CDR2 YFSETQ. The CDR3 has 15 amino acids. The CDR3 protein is CASSKRQGEHTEAFF. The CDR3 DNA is TGCGCCAGCAGCAAACGACAGGGAGAACACACTGAAGCTTTCTTT. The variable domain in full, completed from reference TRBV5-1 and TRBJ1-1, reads KAGVTQTPRYLIKTRGQQVTLSCSPISGHRSVSWYQQTPGQGLQFLFEYFSETQRNKGNFPGRFSGRQFSNSRSEMNVSTLELGDSALYLCASSKRQGEHTEAFFGQGTRLTVV.

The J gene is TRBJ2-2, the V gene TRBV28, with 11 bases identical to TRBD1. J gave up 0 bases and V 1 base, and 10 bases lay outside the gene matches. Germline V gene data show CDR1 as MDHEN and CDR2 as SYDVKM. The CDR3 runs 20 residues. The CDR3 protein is CASSLFGQGARESNTGELFF. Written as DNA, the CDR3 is TGTGCCAGCAGTTTATTCGGACAGGGGGCAAGAGAATCGAACACCGGGGAGCTGTTTTTT.

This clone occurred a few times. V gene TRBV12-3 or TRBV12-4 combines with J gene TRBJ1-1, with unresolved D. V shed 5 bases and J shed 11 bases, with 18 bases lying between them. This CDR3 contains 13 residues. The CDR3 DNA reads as TGTGCCAGCAGTGCTGACACCTTCCGTGCGGCTTTCTTT. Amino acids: CASSADTFRAAFF.

The CDR3 sequence is CASSHHGGLAYYEQYF. CDR3 in DNA: TGCGCCAGCAGCCATCACGGCGGACTAGCGTATTACGAGCAGTACTTC. The V call is TRBV4-3, the J call TRBJ2-7; TRBD2 matches 9 bases. V lost 3 bases to trimming and J lost 4 bases; unmatched junction nucleotides: 10. The V gene's germline CDR1 is LGHNA and CDR2 YSLEER. This CDR3 contains 16 residues.